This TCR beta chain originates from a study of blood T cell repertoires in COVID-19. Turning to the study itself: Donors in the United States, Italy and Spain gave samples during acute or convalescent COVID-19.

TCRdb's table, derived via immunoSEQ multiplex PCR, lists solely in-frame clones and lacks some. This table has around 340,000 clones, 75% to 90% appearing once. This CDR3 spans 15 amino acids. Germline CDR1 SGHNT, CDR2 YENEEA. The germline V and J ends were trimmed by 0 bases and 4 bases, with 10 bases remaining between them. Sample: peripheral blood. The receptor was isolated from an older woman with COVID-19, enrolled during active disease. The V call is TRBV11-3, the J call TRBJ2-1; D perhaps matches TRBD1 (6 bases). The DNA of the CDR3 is TGTGCCAGCAGCTTAGAACAGGGTGCATACAATGAGCAGTTCTTC. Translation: CASSLEQGAYNEQFF.